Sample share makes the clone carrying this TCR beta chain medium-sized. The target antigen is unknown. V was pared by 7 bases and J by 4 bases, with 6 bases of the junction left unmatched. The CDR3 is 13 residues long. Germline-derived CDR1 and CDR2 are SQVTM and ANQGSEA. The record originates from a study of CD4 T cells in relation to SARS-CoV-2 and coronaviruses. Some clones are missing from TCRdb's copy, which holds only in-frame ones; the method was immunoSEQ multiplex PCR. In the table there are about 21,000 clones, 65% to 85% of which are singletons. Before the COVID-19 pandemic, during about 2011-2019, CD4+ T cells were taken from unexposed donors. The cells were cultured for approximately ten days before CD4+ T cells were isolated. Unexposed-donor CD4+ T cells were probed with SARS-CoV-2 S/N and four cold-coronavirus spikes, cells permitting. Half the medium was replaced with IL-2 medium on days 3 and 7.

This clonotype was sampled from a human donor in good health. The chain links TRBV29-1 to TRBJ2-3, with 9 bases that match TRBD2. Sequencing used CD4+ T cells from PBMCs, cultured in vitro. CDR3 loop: CSAGTSSADTQYF. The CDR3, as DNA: TGCAGCGCTGGGACTAGCTCGGCAGATACGCAGTATTTT.